This TCR beta chain derives from a study of shared clonotypes between healthy human individuals. J gave up 11 bases and V 2 bases, and 10 bases lay outside the gene matches. The CDR3 has 14 residues. Germline V gene lookup returns CDR1 GTSNPN and CDR2 SVGIG (reference sequence). About this clone itself: The antigen remains undetermined.

CD8 cells classed as naive were CD45RO-negative and positively selected for CCR7, excluding terminally differentiated effector memory CD45RA+ cells. Study results and limitations: Shared clonotypes: about 5% naive CD4, under 4% naive CD8, less than 2.5% memory CD4, approximately 0.37% memory CD8.

Repertoires were generated with immunoSEQ multiplex PCR, while TCRdb's copy carries only in-frame clones and drops some. The data contain about 2.1 million clones, around 93% of them singletons. V usage is TRBV30 and J usage is TRBJ1-3; TRBD1 agrees at 9 bases. Sequenced input: naive CD8+ T cells from PBMCs. The clonotype was recovered from a young man in good health. Some clones in this sample may be carry-over from other donors' samples. The CDR3 sequence: CAWSPGQGIVPIYF. DNA of the CDR3: TGTGCCTGGAGTCCGGGACAGGGTATTGTACCCATATATTTT.